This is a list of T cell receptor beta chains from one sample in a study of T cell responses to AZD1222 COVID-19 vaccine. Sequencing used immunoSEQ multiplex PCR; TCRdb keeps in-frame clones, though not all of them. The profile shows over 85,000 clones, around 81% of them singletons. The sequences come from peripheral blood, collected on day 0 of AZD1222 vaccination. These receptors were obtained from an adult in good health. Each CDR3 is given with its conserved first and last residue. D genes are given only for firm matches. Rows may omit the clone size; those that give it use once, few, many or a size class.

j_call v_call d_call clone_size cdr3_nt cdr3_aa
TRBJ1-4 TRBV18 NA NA TGTGCCAGCTCACCTTTGGGAACTAATGAAAAACTGTTTTTT CASSPLGTNEKLFF
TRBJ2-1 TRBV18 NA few TGTGCCAGCTCACCACTCGGGCCTTTCCGAGGGCACAATGAGCAGTTCTTC CASSPLGPFRGHNEQFF
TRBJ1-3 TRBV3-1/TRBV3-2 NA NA TGTGCCAGCAGCCAAGACCCCTCTGGAAACACCATATATTTT CASSQDPSGNTIYF
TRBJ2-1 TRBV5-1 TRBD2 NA TGCGCCAGCAGCACAGGACTAGCGGGGGCTCAGCGTGGCTCCTACAATGAGCAGTTCTTC CASSTGLAGAQRGSYNEQFF
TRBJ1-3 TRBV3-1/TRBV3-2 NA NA TGTGCCAGCAGCCAAGATTTCGGGTCTGGAAACACCATATATTTT CASSQDFGSGNTIYF
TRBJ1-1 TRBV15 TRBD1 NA TGTGCCACCAGCAGAGCGACGGGACAGATGAACACTGAAGCTTTCTTT CATSRATGQMNTEAFF
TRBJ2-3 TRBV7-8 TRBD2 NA TGTGCCAGCAGCTTAGCGAGCGGGGGGTCCGACAGCACAGATACGCAGTATTTT CASSLASGGSDSTDTQYF
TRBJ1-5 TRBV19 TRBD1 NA TGTGCCAGTAGTACAAACAGGGGTGAGGGAAATCAGCCCCAGCATTTT CASSTNRGEGNQPQHF
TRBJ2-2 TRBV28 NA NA TGTGCCAGCAGTTTGACGGGACCCGGGGAGCTGTTTTTT CASSLTGPGELFF
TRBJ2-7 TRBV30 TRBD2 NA TGTGCCTGGAGTCTGACTAGCGGGGGCTACGAGCAGTACTTC CAWSLTSGGYEQYF
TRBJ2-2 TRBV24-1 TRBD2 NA TGTGCCACCAGTGATTCGGGACTAGCGGGACCCCACGGGGAGCTGTTTTTT CATSDSGLAGPHGELFF
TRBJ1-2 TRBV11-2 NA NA TGTGCCAGCAGCTTACAGGGTACTTATGGCTACACCTTC CASSLQGTYGYTF
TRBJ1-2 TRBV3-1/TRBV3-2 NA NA TGTGCCAGCAACAGTCACGTCGGCTATGGCTACACCTTC CASNSHVGYGYTF
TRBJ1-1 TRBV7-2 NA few TGTGCCAGCAGCTTCATGTGGAATCAAGCTTTCTTT CASSFMWNQAFF
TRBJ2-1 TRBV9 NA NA TGTGCCAGCAGCCTGGGGGTTGGGCGCTCCTACAATGAGCAGTTCTTC CASSLGVGRSYNEQFF
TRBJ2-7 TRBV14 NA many TGTGCCAGCAGCAATGGACACCGAGGGCCCTACGAGCAGTACTTC CASSNGHRGPYEQYF
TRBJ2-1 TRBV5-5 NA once TGTGCCAGCAGCTTGGCGCCGGCTTCCTACAATGAGCAGTTCTTC CASSLAPASYNEQFF
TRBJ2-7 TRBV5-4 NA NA TGTGCCAGCAGCTTGGCTGGGAGCTCCCGCCACGAGCAGTACTTC CASSLAGSSRHEQYF
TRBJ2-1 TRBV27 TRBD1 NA TGTGCCAGCAGTTTCTCGCCGAGACAGGGGCAGTTCTTC CASSFSPRQGQFF
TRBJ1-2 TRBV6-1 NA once TGTGCCAGCCAGACACCGGGACGGGAATTCTATGGCTACACCTTC CASQTPGREFYGYTF
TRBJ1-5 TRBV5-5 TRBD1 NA TGTGCCAGCAGCTTCGGCAGGGGGGTAAATCAGCCCCAGCATTTT CASSFGRGVNQPQHF
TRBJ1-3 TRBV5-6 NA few TGTGCCAGCAGCCCCCGTCCACTGTGGGAGTCGATCTCTGGAAACACCATATATTTT CASSPRPLWESISGNTIYF
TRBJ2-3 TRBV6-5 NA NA TGTGCCAGGCCGGGACTGATCACAGATACGCAGTATTTT CARPGLITDTQYF
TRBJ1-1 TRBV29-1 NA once TGCAGCGTTCCGACCCGGGGCACTGAAGCTTTCTTT CSVPTRGTEAFF